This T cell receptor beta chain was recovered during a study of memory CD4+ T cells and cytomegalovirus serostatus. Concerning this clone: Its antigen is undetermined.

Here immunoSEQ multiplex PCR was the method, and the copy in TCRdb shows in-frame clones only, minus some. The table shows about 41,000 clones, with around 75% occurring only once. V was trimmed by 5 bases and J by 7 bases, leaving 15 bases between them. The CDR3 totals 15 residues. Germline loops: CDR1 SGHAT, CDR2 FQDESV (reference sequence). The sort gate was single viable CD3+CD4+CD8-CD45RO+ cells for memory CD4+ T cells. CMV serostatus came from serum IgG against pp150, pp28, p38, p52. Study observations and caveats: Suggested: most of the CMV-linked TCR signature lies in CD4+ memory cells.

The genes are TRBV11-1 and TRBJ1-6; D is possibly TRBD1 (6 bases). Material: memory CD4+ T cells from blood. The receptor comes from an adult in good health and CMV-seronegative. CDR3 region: CASSRQGQPNSPLHF. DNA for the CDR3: TGTGCCAGCAGCCGCCAAGGACAGCCAAATTCACCCCTCCACTTT.